One and the same sample provided the 20 T cell receptor beta chains below, sequenced in a study. TCRdb processed the 5' RACE reads anew with MiXCR; each CDR3 protein has one entry. In the table there are about 46,000 distinct CDR3 sequences, 28% of which are singletons. Sample: naive CD4+ T cells sorted from blood. This sample's subset: naive CD4+ T cells, CD4+CD45RA+CD25-. The receptors stem from a female donor with breast cancer.

This clonotype occurred a few times. The chain has TRBV5-1 and TRBJ2-7; D possibly corresponds to TRBD2 (6 bases). The length of the CDR3 is 13 residues. Germline values: CDR1 SGHRS, CDR2 YFSETQ. V was clipped by 1 base and J by 7 bases, with 12 bases between them. Here the CDR3 reads CASSLLPSGEQYF. CDR3 DNA sequence: TGCGCCAGCAGCTTGTTGCCGAGCGGGGAGCAGTACTTC.

Turning to this clonotype: It is likely a read error, because the conserved phenylalanine at the end of the CDR3 is missing. The rearrangement links TRBV20-1 to TRBJ2-5, with D possibly matching TRBD2 (5 bases). From germline, CDR1 is DFQATT and CDR2 SNEGSKA (reference sequence). The germline V and J ends were trimmed by 6 bases and 4 bases, with 12 bases remaining between them. There are 12 residues in the CDR3. The CDR3 DNA is TGCAGTGCAGGGAGCGTGTCAGAGACCCAGTACTCC. It yields the protein CSAGSVSETQYS.

Comments on this clonotype: This clone may be a read error of a much larger clone one base away. The V and J genes are TRBV29-1 and TRBJ2-3, with D perhaps assigned TRBD1 or TRBD2 (5 bases each). V was trimmed by 7 bases and J by 2 bases, leaving 13 bases between them. This CDR3 contains 13 residues. Germline V CDR1 and CDR2: SQVTM, ANQGSEA. CDR3 sequence (DNA): TGCAGCGGTGTGTGGGACGTCACAGATACGCAGTATTTT. Its translation: CSGVWDVTDTQYF.

This chain links TRBV9 with TRBJ2-6; D gene uncertain. V shed 0 bases and J shed 0 bases, with 7 bases lying between them. Germline CDR1 reads SGDLS; CDR2 reads YYNGEE. CDR3 length: 16 amino acids. Here the CDR3 DNA reads TGTGCCAGCAGCGTAGAGCCGAACTCTGGGGCCAACGTCCTGACTTTC. This translates into CASSVEPNSGANVLTF.

The CDR3 DNA follows: TGTGCCAGCATTGCCCCAAGGGCAGCGAACACTGAAGCTTTCTTT. Translation: CASIAPRAANTEAFF. The rearrangement joins TRBV6-2 or TRBV6-3 to TRBJ1-1; no reliable D call. CDR1 is MNHEY and CDR2 is SVGEGT in the germline V gene. This CDR3 comprises 15 residues. Trimming left V 7 bases short and J 1 base short, with 16 bases between.

This chain links TRBV20-1 with TRBJ1-2; D possibly corresponds to TRBD1 (5 bases). From germline, CDR1 is DFQATT and CDR2 SNEGSKA (reference sequence). V gave up 3 bases and J gave up 3 bases, with 8 bases separating them. The CDR3 contains 12 residues. The CDR3 nucleotides are TGCAGTGCTAGGGGGGGGTACTATGGCTACACCTTC. The encoded protein is CSARGGYYGYTF.

This sequence joins TRBV20-1 and TRBJ2-1, with unresolved D. V lost 3 bases, J lost 6 bases, and 9 bases lay in between. Germline V gives CDR1 DFQATT, CDR2 SNEGSKA (reference sequence). This CDR3 contains 12 residues. This CDR3 reads CSASRQANEQFF. CDR3 coding DNA: TGCAGTGCTAGTCGGCAGGCCAATGAGCAGTTCTTC.

The chain uses TRBV4-2 and TRBJ2-2; tentatively, D is TRBD2 (5 bases). The V gene's germline CDR1 is LGHNA and CDR2 YNFKEQ. V dropped 0 bases and J dropped 6 bases, with 14 bases sitting between them. This CDR3 has 16 residues. The CDR3 nucleotides are TGTGCCAGCAGCCAAGATTTGGAGGTAGTCCCCGGGGAGCTGTTTTTT. Translated, it gives CASSQDLEVVPGELFF.

This clonotype was found many times. The chain couples TRBV4-1 to TRBJ2-7; the D gene is possibly TRBD2 (5 bases). The CDR3 is made up of 14 amino acids. CDR1 and CDR2 from the germline V gene are MGHRA and YSYEKL. Trimming cost V 1 base and J 2 bases, with 9 bases left between them. This CDR3 reads CASSQVGETYEQYF. Here the CDR3 DNA reads TGCGCCAGCAGCCAAGTTGGGGAGACCTACGAGCAGTACTTC.

In its sample, this clonotype was seen a few times. The genes are TRBV5-1 and TRBJ2-7; TRBD1 agrees at 8 bases. The germline V gene encodes CDR1 SGHRS and CDR2 YFSETQ. CDR3 length: 14 amino acids. Trimming at V came to 2 bases and at J to 5 bases, leaving 6 bases not matched to a gene. The CDR3: CASSFGDRFDEQYF. The CDR3 DNA reads as TGCGCCAGCAGCTTCGGGGACAGGTTCGACGAGCAGTACTTC.

CDR3 region: CASNDFGSGEQFF. For the CDR3, the DNA is TGTGCCAGCAACGACTTCGGGTCCGGTGAGCAGTTCTTC. This chain uses TRBV28 with TRBJ2-1; D call uncertain. The CDR3 spans 13 residues. With 7 bases removed from V and 9 bases from J, the gap between germline ends came to 16 bases. Germline V gene data show CDR1 as MDHEN and CDR2 as SYDVKM.

The V call is TRBV10-3, the J call TRBJ1-2, with unresolved D. CDR1 ENHRY and CDR2 SYGVKD come from the germline V gene. The V and J ends lost 4 bases and 2 bases respectively, with 5 bases between them. This CDR3 spans 12 amino acids. Here the CDR3 DNA reads TGTGCCATCAGTGCGGGGAACTATGGCTACACCTTC. Translated: CAISAGNYGYTF.

This clonotype was observed a few times. The CDR3 region has the DNA TGTGCCAGCACTTTGGGAGGCTCACCCTTATTCTTC. Its translation is CASTLGGSPLFF. The genes are TRBV7-9 and TRBJ2-1, with D possibly TRBD2 on 6 matching bases. The CDR3 totals 12 residues. Germline V gene lookup returns CDR1 SEHNR and CDR2 FQNEAQ (reference sequence). Between the trimmed V and J ends, which lost 7 bases and 16 bases, there was a span of 20 bases.

This clonotype appeared a few times. The genes are TRBV11-1 and TRBJ1-1; unclear D gene. Germline CDR1 and CDR2: SGHAT and FQDESV (reference sequence). The CDR3 runs 12 residues. Trimming took 4 bases from V and 5 from J, leaving 8 bases between them. CDR3 protein: CASSYRLTEAFF. The CDR3 region has the DNA TGTGCCAGCAGCTATCGGTTGACTGAAGCTTTCTTT.

The sample holds many counts of this clonotype. The J gene is TRBJ1-1, the V gene TRBV5-1; TRBD1 matches 7 bases. Trimming at V came to 4 bases and at J to 9 bases, leaving 9 bases not matched to a gene. The CDR3 extends over 13 amino acids. Germline CDR1 and CDR2: SGHRS and YFSETQ. The CDR3 nucleotides read TGCGCCAGCAGCAGCCTCCCGGGACAGCAAGCTTTCTTT. This codes for CASSSLPGQQAFF.

The rearrangement uses TRBV29-1 and TRBJ1-2; the match to TRBD1 covers 8 bases. The germline CDR1 and CDR2 sequences are SQVTM and ANQGSEA. There are 14 residues in the CDR3. V gave up 3 bases and J gave up 8 bases; unmatched junction bases: 11. The CDR3 nucleotides read TGCAGCGTTGAGGGTGGGACAGGTCTAAAGGGCTACACCTTC. It encodes CSVEGGTGLKGYTF.

This clonotype was counted a few times. The CDR3, as DNA: TGTGCCAGCAGCTTATCAGGGATTAAGGATCAGCCCCAGCATTTT. Translated: CASSLSGIKDQPQHF. The chain uses TRBV7-3 and TRBJ1-5; the D gene is possibly TRBD1 (5 bases). CDR1 SGHTA and CDR2 FQGTGA come from the germline V gene. This CDR3 has 15 residues. V was clipped by 2 bases and J by 5 bases, with 13 bases between them.

The chain combines TRBV20-1 with TRBJ2-1, with D perhaps TRBD1 or TRBD2 (6 bases each). Trimming removed 4 bases at V and 7 bases at J, with 11 bases between. CDR1 DFQATT and CDR2 SNEGSKA come from the germline V gene (reference sequence). This CDR3 contains 12 residues. The chain's CDR3 is CSATQGGNEQFF. CDR3 coding DNA: TGCAGTGCTACCCAAGGGGGGAATGAGCAGTTCTTC.

The chain joins TRBV6-2 or TRBV6-3 to TRBJ2-7; D is possibly TRBD2 (5 bases). Germline V gives CDR1 MNHEY, CDR2 SVGEGT. V lost 1 base and J lost 3, with 19 bases in between. The CDR3 covers 17 residues. CDR3: CASSYYPGLIMIYEQYF. Written as DNA, the CDR3 is TGTGCCAGCAGTTACTACCCCGGACTCATCATGATCTACGAGCAGTACTTC.

Only a few counts were recorded for this clonotype. The rearrangement joins TRBV7-2 to TRBJ2-7, with 7 bases aligning to TRBD2. Germline-derived CDR1 and CDR2 are SGHTA and FQGNSA. The trim removed 5 bases at V and 7 bases at J, leaving 11 bases unmatched. This CDR3 is 14 amino acids long. CDR3 DNA sequence: TGTGCCAGCAGCAGAGGCCGGGAGGCTTATGAGCAGTACTTC. Its protein product is CASSRGREAYEQYF.